The TCR beta chain under discussion was sequenced for a study of cytomegalovirus exposure and HLA in healthy donors. Study at large: Genotyping showed around 80% of 300 to 450 donors falling in the Caucasian-associated ancestry cluster. Overall study findings and caveats: Highest at DRB1 and lowest at HLA-C, TCR association rates differed among HLA loci in a later analysis. Earlier analysis looked at TCR beta V segments, and most were productive about 90% or about 30% of the time.

This clone occurred a few times. What it binds is unknown. Trimming took 0 bases from V and 3 from J, leaving 12 bases between them. This CDR3 is 15 amino acids long. Germline V lookup: CDR1 LGHNA, CDR2 YNFKEQ. Amplification used 60 Vbeta primers and 13 Jbeta primers. Clones were sequenced by immunoSEQ multiplex PCR, and TCRdb holds only the in-frame ones, with some missing. The table has about 160,000 clones, more than 65% seen once; the top ten hold around 6.3%. The genes are TRBV4-2 and TRBJ2-7, with D tentatively TRBD2 (5 bases). The sequence came from a man aged 45-60 years in good health and CMV-seropositive. What was sequenced was PBMCs. The CDR3, as DNA: TGTGCCAGCAGCCAAGATTTAAGCGGATACTACGAGCAGTACTTC. It is translated as CASSQDLSGYYEQYF.